A single sample gave rise to the 13 T cell receptor beta chains below, sequenced in a study of blood T cell repertoires in COVID-19. The repertoire was sequenced with immunoSEQ multiplex PCR; TCRdb's copy has only in-frame clones and lacks some. The repertoire holds 65,000 to 90,000 clones, about 86% seen once, with 22% in the top ten. Material for sequencing was peripheral blood. The receptors were gathered from a woman older than 75 in a cohort sampled during active or convalescent COVID-19.

The gene calls are TRBV19 and TRBJ1-1; 7 bases fit TRBD1. V gave up 9 bases and J gave up 1 base; unmatched junction bases: 8. The CDR3 is 14 amino acids. CDR1 is LNHDA, CDR2 SQIVND, per germline (reference sequence). The CDR3 DNA reads as TGTGCCAGCCACAGGGGATGGGCGAACACTGAAGCTTTCTTT. As protein: CASHRGWANTEAFF. The full variable domain, in which reference TRBV19 and TRBJ1-1 provide the parts outside the CDR3, is DGGITQSPKYLFRKEGQNVTLSCEQNLNHDAMYWYRQDPGQGLRLIYYSQIVNDFQKGDIAEGYSVSREKKESFPLTVTSAQKNPTAFYLCASHRGWANTEAFFGQGTRLTVV.

The genes are TRBV9 and TRBJ1-2, with 7 nucleotides matching TRBD1. Germline V gene sequence: CDR1 SGDLS, CDR2 YYNGEE. V lost 0 bases, J lost 5 bases, and 7 bases stayed unmatched. The CDR3 covers 15 residues. CDR3 amino acids: CASSVAWGTAYGYTF. As DNA, the CDR3 is TGTGCCAGCAGCGTAGCCTGGGGGACAGCTTATGGCTACACCTTC.

This sequence joins TRBV11-3 and TRBJ1-4; 8 bases are shared with TRBD1. V dropped 5 bases and J dropped 5; count of bases not matched to a gene: 4. Germline-derived CDR1 and CDR2 are SGHNT and YENEEA. This CDR3 is built from 14 residues. The CDR3 loop reads CASSRQGKNEKLFF. CDR3 nucleotides: TGTGCCAGCAGCCGACAGGGGAAAAATGAAAAACTGTTTTTT.

V is TRBV5-4 and J is TRBJ2-3; 8 bases agree with TRBD2. Germline CDR1 reads SGHNT; CDR2 reads YYREEE (reference sequence). J was trimmed by 1 base and V by 3 bases; bases with no gene match: 10. The CDR3 has 17 amino acids. The CDR3 protein is CASSSTLLGLGTDTQYF. The CDR3 region has the DNA TGTGCCAGCAGCTCCACCCTCCTGGGACTAGGCACAGATACGCAGTATTTT.

The CDR3: CASSFKAGGIVGSYNEQFF. CDR3 DNA: TGCGCCAGCAGCTTCAAAGCGGGGGGGATTGTGGGTTCCTACAATGAGCAGTTCTTC. The chain has TRBV5-1 and TRBJ2-1; 10 nucleotides agree with TRBD2. Trimming cost V 2 bases and J 1 base; bases outside gene matches: 12. This CDR3 is 19 amino acids long. Germline-derived CDR1 and CDR2 are SGHRS and YFSETQ.

CDR3 residues: CAWTVPGGPFPEGYTF. CDR3 DNA sequence: TGTGCCTGGACAGTCCCAGGGGGCCCATTCCCTGAGGGCTACACCTTC. The chain carries TRBV30 and TRBJ1-2; 8 nucleotides agree with TRBD1. With V trimmed by 4 bases and J by 8 bases, 18 bases remained unmatched. In germline, CDR1 is GTSNPN, CDR2 SVGIG (reference sequence). The CDR3 has 16 residues.

V usage is TRBV7-3 and J usage is TRBJ2-2, with TRBD2 matching over 7 bases. Germline V CDR1 and CDR2: SGHTA, FQGTGA. This CDR3 comprises 16 residues. Trimming removed 1 base from V and 7 bases from J; junction bases left unmatched: 9. The CDR3 loop is CASSLNGGRLGGELFF. The DNA for the CDR3 is TGTGCCAGCAGCTTAAATGGCGGGAGATTGGGCGGGGAGCTGTTTTTT.

The V and J genes are TRBV5-1 and TRBJ1-1; the D is unclear. There are 13 residues in the CDR3. The germline V and J ends were trimmed by 0 bases and 3 bases, with 6 bases remaining between them. The germline CDR1 and CDR2 sequences are SGHRS and YFSETQ. CDR3 sequence: CASSLDPDTEAFF. The CDR3 DNA is TGCGCCAGCAGCTTGGATCCTGACACTGAAGCTTTCTTT.

The chain has TRBV7-2 and TRBJ2-3; 10 bases match TRBD2. The junction had 5 bases not matched to a gene; V was cut back by 6 bases and J by 5 bases. The CDR3 runs 14 residues. The germline V gene encodes CDR1 SGHTA and CDR2 FQGNSA. The CDR3 sequence: CASRTGTSVDTQYF. The DNA of the CDR3 is TGTGCCAGCAGAACCGGGACTAGCGTAGATACGCAGTATTTT.

This chain joins TRBV18 and TRBJ2-7, with 7 bases identical to TRBD1. After removal of 4 bases from V and 3 bases from J, the junction contained 6 bases not matched to a gene. The CDR3 covers 14 residues. CDR1 KGHSH and CDR2 LQKENI come from the germline V gene. CDR3 DNA sequence: TGTGCCAGCTCACTATACCGGGACAGCTACGAGCAGTACGTC. This sequence encodes CASSLYRDSYEQYV.

The chain combines TRBV10-3 with TRBJ2-3; 12 bases match TRBD1. Germline lookup yields CDR1 ENHRY and CDR2 SYGVKD. This CDR3 is built from 13 residues. The J segment lost 6 bases and the V segment lost 7 bases, leaving 2 bases of the junction unmatched. CDR3 sequence: CAITGTGGDTQYF. The CDR3, as DNA: TGTGCCATCACGGGGACAGGGGGCGATACGCAGTATTTT.

This chain uses TRBV2 with TRBJ1-5; D is perhaps TRBD1 (6 bases). Deletions cut 6 bases from V and 6 bases from J, with 15 bases between. There are 14 residues in the CDR3. Per germline, CDR1 SNHLY and CDR2 FYNNEI. CDR3 in amino acids: CASRVEGGSQPQHF. CDR3 nucleotide sequence: TGTGCCAGCAGAGTCGAAGGGGGAAGTCAGCCCCAGCATTTT.

The chain has TRBV3-1 (or the pseudogene TRBV3-2) and TRBJ2-5; D is possibly TRBD2 (7 bases). Trimming removed 2 bases from V and 7 bases from J, with 20 bases in between. The CDR3 loop spans 16 amino acids. Germline-derived CDR1 and CDR2 are LGHDT and YNNKEL (reference sequence). CDR3 in amino acids: CASSQSGLGGLGTQYF. For the CDR3, the DNA is TGTGCCAGCAGCCAATCTGGACTAGGGGGTCTTGGGACCCAGTACTTC.